Following are 27 T cell receptor beta chains from one sample sequenced in a study of metastatic and nonmetastatic thyroid tumors. All patients reached thyroid surgery having received no treatment beforehand. TCRdb redid the clone calls on the PCR reads using MiXCR. The repertoire includes 30,000 to 40,000 clones, 15% to 20% of them detected once, and 22% sits in the top ten. Sequences were obtained from blood. These receptor sequences come from a female donor with papillary thyroid cancer or a benign thyroid nodule (not recorded which). Some clones in this sample may be carry-over from other donors' samples.

This clone turned up a few times. One end of the junction does not line up with germline, which may come from a read error. V gene TRBV6-4 combines with J gene TRBJ1-2, with D unresolved. Per germline, CDR1 MRHNA and CDR2 SNTAGT. The CDR3 is 13 amino acids. CDR3 loop: CASIDSGEGGYTF. In DNA, the CDR3 is TGTGCCAGCATTGACTCCGGAGAGGGTGGCTACACCTTC.

This clone is categorized as medium-sized. This sequence joins TRBV6-1 and TRBJ2-7, with TRBD1 identical over 8 bases. The CDR3 extends over 16 amino acids. With 6 bases clipped from V and 6 bases from J, the junction kept 16 bases outside the gene matches. Germline V gene lookup returns CDR1 MNHNS and CDR2 SASEGT. The CDR3 here is CASRPSRGRVRLEQYF. For the CDR3, the DNA is TGTGCCAGCAGACCCTCCAGGGGGCGTGTCCGGCTCGAGCAGTACTTC.

This clone occurred many times. Other DNA variants within this sample encode the same CDR3. This chain connects TRBV9 to TRBJ1-2; 8 nucleotides agree with TRBD1. CDR1 is SGDLS and CDR2 is YYNGEE in the germline V gene. This CDR3 contains 13 residues. The ends lost 3 bases at V and 4 bases at J; junction bases unmatched: 2. The CDR3 DNA sequence: TGTGCCAGCAGCGGCGACAGGGGCTATGGCTACACCTTC. Translating it yields CASSGDRGYGYTF.

Judged by abundance, this clone is large. V and J are TRBV7-3 and TRBJ1-1; the match to TRBD1 covers 8 bases. Germline values: CDR1 SGHTA, CDR2 FQGTGA. J lost 6 bases, V lost 6 bases, and 9 bases had no gene match. The CDR3 is 14 residues long. The CDR3 here is CASRSDRVAPEAFF. The DNA for the CDR3 is TGTGCCAGCAGATCGGACAGGGTGGCACCTGAAGCTTTCTTT. The full variable domain, with the rest looked up from reference TRBV7-3 and TRBJ1-1, is GAGVSQTPSNKVTEKGKYVELRCDPISGHTALYWYRQSLGQGPEFLIYFQGTGAADDSGLPNDRFFAVRPEGSVSTLKIQRTERGDSAVYLCASRSDRVAPEAFFGQGTRLTVV.

This chain joins TRBV12-3 or TRBV12-4 and TRBJ1-1; no clear D gene. CDR3 length: 14 residues. The V end was cut by 1 base, the J end by 4 bases, with 10 bases between. This CDR3 reads CASSLGVAGTEAFF. The CDR3 DNA reads as TGTGCCAGCAGTTTAGGGGTGGCGGGCACTGAAGCTTTCTTT.

The CDR3 nucleotides are TGTGCCAGCAGTCAGGGGGGTTCTGGAAACACCATATATTTT. This encodes CASSQGGSGNTIYF. The genes are TRBV28 and TRBJ1-3, with TRBD1 identical over 7 bases. The V gene end was trimmed by 5 bases and the J gene end by 1 base; junction bases not matched to a gene: 2. The CDR3 covers 14 residues. Per germline, CDR1 MDHEN and CDR2 SYDVKM. Together with reference TRBV28 and TRBJ1-3, the CDR3 gives the full variable domain: DVKVTQSSRYLVKRTGEKVFLECVQDMDHENMFWYRQDPGLGLRLIYFSYDVKMKEKGDIPEGYSVSREKKERFSLILESASTNQTSMYLCASSQGGSGNTIYFGEGSWLTVV.

This clone was seen a few times. V usage is TRBV27 and J usage is TRBJ2-7; D possibly corresponds to TRBD2 (5 bases). The CDR3 is 13 amino acids. Per germline, CDR1 MNHEY and CDR2 SMNVEV (reference sequence). V was clipped by 5 bases and J by 3 bases, with 11 bases between them. CDR3 nucleotide sequence: TGTGCCAGCAGTAACGTAGGAGGCTACGAGCAGTACTTC. This gives the protein CASSNVGGYEQYF.

This clone came up many times. The gene calls are TRBV4-2 and TRBJ1-5; a weak D match, TRBD1 (6 bases). In germline, CDR1 is LGHNA, CDR2 YNFKEQ. V was pared by 1 base and J by 6 bases, with 13 bases between. CDR3 size: 15 residues. In DNA, the CDR3 is TGTGCCAGCAGCCAAGCCCACAGGGCTGGTCAGCCCCAGCATTTT. Residues: CASSQAHRAGQPQHF.

This clone was found many times. The V gene is TRBV19, the J gene TRBJ2-5; D possibly corresponds to TRBD2 (5 bases). The V end lost 6 bases, the J end lost 1 base, and 9 bases lay between the germline ends. The germline gives CDR1 LNHDA, CDR2 SQIVND (reference sequence). The CDR3 is 13 amino acids. For the CDR3, the DNA is TGTGCCAGTAGGAAAAGCGGCCAAGAGACCCAGTACTTC. Amino acids: CASRKSGQETQYF. The full variable domain, with the rest looked up from reference TRBV19 and TRBJ2-5, is DGGITQSPKYLFRKEGQNVTLSCEQNLNHDAMYWYRQDPGQGLRLIYYSQIVNDFQKGDIAEGYSVSREKKESFPLTVTSAQKNPTAFYLCASRKSGQETQYFGPGTRLLVL.

This clone was seen ten or more times. The rearrangement uses TRBV11-2 and TRBJ1-6, with a weak D call TRBD1 (6 bases). V was pared by 5 bases and J by 10 bases, with 12 bases between. The CDR3 runs to 13 residues. From germline, CDR1 is SGHAT and CDR2 FQNNGV. The CDR3 is CASSISGESPLHF. In DNA, the CDR3 is TGTGCCAGCAGCATTTCAGGGGAGTCACCCCTCCACTTT.

This clone was found a few times. This chain connects TRBV6-2 or TRBV6-3 to TRBJ2-7, with D tentatively TRBD2 (5 bases). The CDR3 extends over 15 amino acids. The V end lost 0 bases, the J end lost 4 bases, and 13 bases lay between the germline ends. Germline CDR1 MNHEY, CDR2 SVGEGT. Here the CDR3 reads CASSYSEDVGYEQYF. The CDR3 DNA is TGTGCCAGCAGTTACTCGGAGGACGTGGGGTACGAGCAGTACTTC.

This clone was seen ten or more times. J is TRBJ2-5 and V is TRBV11-2; D is uncertain. Germline CDR1 SGHAT, CDR2 FQNNGV. The CDR3 covers 13 residues. V gave up 3 bases and J gave up 2 bases, with 7 bases separating them. The DNA of the CDR3 is TGTGCCAGCAGCTTTGAATATCAAGAGACCCAGTACTTC. Its protein product is CASSFEYQETQYF.

The chain is built from TRBV6-1 and TRBJ1-5; 7 positions agree with TRBD1. The CDR3 runs to 13 residues. V lost 7 bases to trimming and J lost 7 bases; unmatched junction nucleotides: 7. Germline V lookup: CDR1 MNHNS, CDR2 SASEGT. This CDR3 reads CASTQGVGQPQHF. In nucleotides, the CDR3 is TGTGCCAGCACCCAGGGGGTCGGGCAGCCCCAGCATTTT.

This clone is classed as medium-sized. The gene calls are TRBV10-3 and TRBJ2-1; the match to TRBD1 covers 10 bases. CDR3 size: 14 residues. Looked up from germline, CDR1 is ENHRY and CDR2 is SYGVKD. Trimming removed 4 bases from V and 6 bases from J; junction bases left unmatched: 3. CDR3 coding DNA: TGTGCCATCAGTGCGGGACAGGGGCCCAATGAGCAGTTCTTC. Translation gives CAISAGQGPNEQFF.

This clone has at least ten counts. The chain is built from TRBV10-3 and TRBJ2-2; tentative D call: TRBD1 (6 bases). Per the germline V gene, CDR1 is ENHRY and CDR2 is SYGVKD. Trimming shortened V by 11 bases and J by 1 base, and 17 bases separated the two germline ends. CDR3 size: 15 residues. As DNA, the CDR3 is TGTGCCGTCGCAGCGACAGGACAGAACACCGGGGAGCTGTTTTTT. Protein sequence: CAVAATGQNTGELFF.

There are many counts of this clone. The J gene is TRBJ2-4, the V gene TRBV5-6, with no clear D. The germline V gene has CDR1 SGHDT and CDR2 YYEEEE. The CDR3 has 16 amino acids. V was clipped by 0 bases and J by 1 base, with 11 bases between them. The CDR3 DNA reads as TGTGCCAGCAGCTTGGCTCTTAGAGTGGCCAAAAACATTCAGTACTTC. It encodes CASSLALRVAKNIQYF.

This clone was seen ten or more times. The chain carries TRBV19 and TRBJ2-7; the match to TRBD1 covers 7 bases. CDR3 length: 16 amino acids. Looked up from germline, CDR1 is LNHDA and CDR2 is SQIVND (reference sequence). The V gene end was trimmed by 3 bases and the J gene end by 4 bases; junction bases not matched to a gene: 12. The CDR3 loop reads CASSMRTGMMSYEQYF. CDR3 coding DNA: TGTGCCAGTAGTATGCGGACAGGTATGATGTCGTACGAGCAGTACTTC.

The chain recombines TRBV18 with TRBJ2-1; 15 bases agree with TRBD2. The V gene's germline CDR1 is KGHSH and CDR2 LQKENI. V gave up 2 bases and J gave up 7 bases; unmatched junction bases: 3. This CDR3 comprises 16 residues. The CDR3 spells CASSPGGTSGGNEQFF. Written as DNA, the CDR3 is TGTGCCAGCTCACCAGGCGGGACTAGCGGGGGGAATGAGCAGTTCTTC.

This clone has a count of ten or more. The chain combines TRBV6-1 with TRBJ2-2, with 16 positions matching TRBD2. Germline V gene lookup returns CDR1 MNHNS and CDR2 SASEGT. V dropped 6 bases and J dropped 1; count of bases not matched to a gene: 2. The CDR3 contains 17 residues. CDR3 sequence reads: CASRGTSGGGNTGELFF. As DNA, the CDR3 is TGTGCCAGCAGGGGGACTAGCGGGGGGGGGAACACCGGGGAGCTGTTTTTT.

Concerning this clone: The conserved phenylalanine or tryptophan normally closing the CDR3 is absent here, so this likely arose from a read error. The genes are TRBV7-2 and TRBJ1-3; D gene unclear. CDR1 is SGHTA and CDR2 is FQGNSA in the germline V gene. Trimming stripped 5 bases from V and 4 bases from J, with 12 bases between. The CDR3 covers 14 residues. CDR3 DNA sequence: TGTGCCAGCAGCAATAGGGTTCCCGGAAACACCATATATTCT. Residues: CASSNRVPGNTIYS.

The gene calls are TRBV7-3 and TRBJ2-1, with D possibly being TRBD2 (6 bases). V was clipped by 5 bases and J by 15 bases, with 17 bases between them. Germline V gene data show CDR1 as SGHTA and CDR2 as FQGTGA. CDR3 length: 12 residues. The CDR3 reads CASSLYTSKSFF. Written as DNA, the CDR3 is TGTGCCAGCAGCCTATATACTAGCAAGTCGTTCTTC. Filled out from reference TRBV7-3 and TRBJ2-1, the complete variable domain reads GAGVSQTPSNKVTEKGKYVELRCDPISGHTALYWYRQSLGQGPEFLIYFQGTGAADDSGLPNDRFFAVRPEGSVSTLKIQRTERGDSAVYLCASSLYTSKSFFGPGTRLTVL.

This clone was seen repeatedly, ten times or more. The V call is TRBV9, the J call TRBJ1-1; TRBD1 matches 7 bases. CDR1 is SGDLS and CDR2 is YYNGEE in the germline V gene. The V segment lost 3 bases and the J segment 4 bases; nucleotides outside the gene matches: 12. The CDR3 runs 16 residues. DNA of the CDR3: TGTGCCAGCAGCGCCCGGGACAGTCGGGAGGGCACTGAAGCTTTCTTT. Translating gives CASSARDSREGTEAFF.

This clone appeared many times. The rearrangement uses TRBV19 and TRBJ1-1, with D maybe TRBD1 (5 bases). The V gene lost 3 bases and the J gene lost 4 bases, with 15 bases spanning the gap. Germline CDR1 and CDR2: LNHDA and SQIVND (reference sequence). This CDR3 is 15 amino acids long. The CDR3 DNA reads as TGTGCCAGTAGTATGAAGGGGCGCGGCGGCACTGAAGCTTTCTTT. Residues: CASSMKGRGGTEAFF.

This clone has more than one count but fewer than ten. The V gene is TRBV6-5, the J gene TRBJ1-2, with D possibly matching TRBD1 (5 bases). CDR1 and CDR2 from the germline V gene are MNHEY and SVGAGI. CDR3 length: 16 residues. With 2 bases removed from V and 2 bases from J, the gap between germline ends came to 15 bases. The CDR3 loop reads CASSYSRWGGNYGYTF. The CDR3 coding sequence is TGTGCCAGCAGTTACAGCCGTTGGGGGGGGAACTATGGCTACACCTTC.

This clone has a handful of counts. This chain connects TRBV7-2 to TRBJ2-2; 7 bases map to TRBD1. This CDR3 contains 15 residues. V was pared by 3 bases and J by 2 bases, with 3 bases of the junction left unmatched. The germline CDR1 and CDR2 sequences are SGHTA and FQGNSA. The chain's CDR3 is CASSLTGSNTGELFF. CDR3 in DNA: TGTGCCAGCAGCTTGACAGGGAGCAACACCGGGGAGCTGTTTTTT.

The genes are TRBV27 and TRBJ2-7, with 8 bases identical to TRBD1. Germline lookup yields CDR1 MNHEY and CDR2 SMNVEV (reference sequence). Germline trimming cut 6 bases from V and 3 bases from J; bases unmatched to any gene: 10. The CDR3 has 15 residues. CDR3 sequence (DNA): TGTGCCAGCAGCCTACGAAACAGGGGGATCTACGAGCAGTACTTC. Protein sequence: CASSLRNRGIYEQYF.

This chain joins TRBV5-1 and TRBJ1-3; D is possibly TRBD1 (5 bases). The CDR3 extends over 19 amino acids. Germline CDR1 is SGHRS and CDR2 is YFSETQ. Trimming left V 0 bases short and J 0 bases short, with 19 bases between. CDR3 coding DNA: TGCGCCAGCAGCTTGGGGGACCTCGCCCTTTCGAGCTCTGGAAACACCATATATTTT. Protein product: CASSLGDLALSSSGNTIYF. Filled out from reference TRBV5-1 and TRBJ1-3, the complete variable domain reads KAGVTQTPRYLIKTRGQQVTLSCSPISGHRSVSWYQQTPGQGLQFLFEYFSETQRNKGNFPGRFSGRQFSNSRSEMNVSTLELGDSALYLCASSLGDLALSSSGNTIYFGEGSWLTVV.